This T cell receptor (beta chain) originates from a study of tissue T cells after allogeneic stem cell transplantation. The overall study: Pathologist review favored tissue samples showing histologically apparent lymphocytes. General study points: The patient cohort was small and clinically heterogeneous, with limited sampling depth. Tissue-detected TCR repertoire was only partly captured by blood and spleen T cells.

Method: immunoSEQ multiplex PCR; TCRdb's copy keeps in-frame clones and lacks some. The table shows around 6,200 clones, with over 55% occurring only once. About this clone itself: Its antigen is currently unknown.

CDR3 size: 11 residues. V dropped 7 bases and J dropped 4 bases, with 6 bases sitting between them. The germline gives CDR1 LGHDT, CDR2 YNNKEL (reference sequence). Retrospectively chosen non-transplant comparators had other cancers and at least five gastrointestinal samples, without known gastrointestinal disease. This TCR was recovered from a male donor aged 60 or over with lung cancer. The sequencing here drew on tissue from the jejunum, taken at autopsy. The chain is built from TRBV3-1 (or the pseudogene TRBV3-2) and TRBJ2-3; D unclear. The CDR3 region is CASTGADTQYF. The CDR3 region has the DNA TGTGCCAGCACCGGAGCAGATACGCAGTATTTT.